The 32 T cell receptor beta chains in this list originate from one sample, sequenced in a study of vaccination and CD4 T cells after COVID-19. Regarding treatment: approximately 9-day PBMC culture with coronavirus spike peptide pools or control peptides (ViraFEST assay). Their antigens are not known. Once obtained from cultured CD4+ T cells, the DNA was sequenced using the Oncomine TCR Beta short-read assay. TCRdb reprocessed the PCR reads via MiXCR and lists one record per CDR3 protein. The profile covers about 16,000 distinct CDR3 sequences, with about 50% appearing a single time and around 7.4% taken by the ten largest. Sequenced sample: CD4+ T cells from blood, cultured in vitro. All receptors derive from a human donor who had recovered from COVID-19.

This clonotype came up a few times. The V and J genes are TRBV12-3 or TRBV12-4 and TRBJ1-2; a possible D gene is TRBD1 (6 bases). The CDR3 is 15 amino acids. V was cut by 1 base and J by 7 bases, with 16 bases left in between. CDR3 in DNA: TGTGCCAGCAGTTTAGTCCCGGGGGCGCGTTCTGGCTACACCTTC. It yields the protein CASSLVPGARSGYTF.

Only a few counts were recorded for this clonotype. V usage is TRBV20-1 and J usage is TRBJ2-5; the match to TRBD2 covers 8 bases. The trim removed 0 bases at V and 1 base at J, leaving 4 bases unmatched. The CDR3 runs 15 residues. CDR1 is DFQATT, CDR2 SNEGSKA, per germline (reference sequence). The chain's CDR3 is CSARDMREAQETQYF. For the CDR3, the DNA is TGCAGTGCTAGAGATATGCGGGAGGCCCAAGAGACCCAGTACTTC.

By share, this clonotype counts as medium-sized (0.01 to 0.1%). The chain joins TRBV10-3 to TRBJ2-2, with D possibly being TRBD1 (5 bases). Between the trimmed V and J ends, which lost 0 bases and 1 base, there was a span of 6 bases. CDR1 ENHRY and CDR2 SYGVKD come from the germline V gene. This CDR3 spans 15 amino acids. The CDR3 spells CAISESGRNTGELFF. DNA of the CDR3: TGTGCCATCAGTGAGTCGGGGCGGAACACCGGGGAGCTGTTTTTT.

The V gene is TRBV11-2, the J gene TRBJ2-7; D perhaps matches TRBD2 (5 bases). The CDR3 contains 15 residues. The V end lost 1 base, the J end lost 6 bases, and 16 bases lay between the germline ends. Germline-derived CDR1 and CDR2 are SGHAT and FQNNGV. The CDR3 DNA reads as TGTGCCAGCAGCTTAGGAGGAGGTTCGGTCTTCGAGCAGTACTTC. Amino acids: CASSLGGGSVFEQYF.

Within the sample, this clonotype is large. This chain uses TRBV10-3 with TRBJ1-5; D might be TRBD1 (6 bases). There are 14 residues in the CDR3. CDR1 and CDR2 from the germline V gene are ENHRY and SYGVKD. V was shortened by 5 bases and J by 2 bases, with 10 bases between the two germline ends. The CDR3 DNA sequence: TGTGCCATCAGTACGTCAGGGGGCAATCAGCCCCAGCATTTT. Translation gives CAISTSGGNQPQHF.

The chain employs TRBV5-1 and TRBJ1-1, with D hard to call. Trimming took off 2 bases at V and 5 bases at J, with 10 bases between the two ends. This CDR3 spans 13 amino acids. The germline V gene encodes CDR1 SGHRS and CDR2 YFSETQ. CDR3 sequence reads: CASSFTTATEAFF. DNA for the CDR3: TGCGCCAGCAGCTTTACTACAGCTACTGAAGCTTTCTTT.

A single count supports this clonotype. Here the CDR3 reads CASSWDRGQETQYF. CDR3 nucleotide sequence: TGTGCCAGCAGCTGGGACAGGGGACAAGAGACCCAGTACTTC. This rearrangement joins TRBV5-4 to TRBJ2-5; 10 positions match TRBD1. The CDR3 runs 14 residues. Trimming took 3 bases from V and 2 from J; bases not matched to a gene: 1. In germline, CDR1 is SGHNT, CDR2 YYREEE (reference sequence).

This sequence joins TRBV20-1 and TRBJ2-5; D may be TRBD2 (6 bases). The germline CDR1 and CDR2 sequences are DFQATT and SNEGSKA (reference sequence). V gave up 0 bases and J gave up 5 bases, with 16 bases separating them. CDR3 length equals 15 residues. The CDR3 DNA is TGCAGTGCTAGAGATCCCCTAGCGAACGGGGAGACCCAGTACTTC. Its protein product is CSARDPLANGETQYF.

The gene calls are TRBV2 and TRBJ2-3; a possible D gene is TRBD2 (5 bases). The CDR3 has 13 amino acids. Per germline, CDR1 SNHLY and CDR2 FYNNEI. Trimming stripped 4 bases from V and 6 bases from J, with 11 bases between. In DNA form, the CDR3 reads TGTGCCAGCAGTGGAGGGAATGAGGATACGCAGTATTTT. It yields the protein CASSGGNEDTQYF. Combining the CDR3 with reference TRBV2 and TRBJ2-3 gives the whole variable domain EPEVTQTPSHQVTQMGQEVILRCVPISNHLYFYWYRQILGQKVEFLVSFYNNEISEKSEIFDDQFSVERPDGSNFTLKIRSTKLEDSAMYFCASSGGNEDTQYFGPGTRLTVL.

In this sample, this clonotype turned up a few times. The V call is TRBV7-2, the J call TRBJ1-1; 7 bases match TRBD1. CDR1 and CDR2 (germline): SGHTA, FQGNSA. V gave up 7 bases and J gave up 4 bases; unmatched junction bases: 12. The CDR3 consists of 15 residues. The CDR3 protein is CASNIITGVGTEAFF. The CDR3 DNA sequence: TGTGCCAGCAACATAATCACAGGGGTAGGCACTGAAGCTTTCTTT.

V usage is TRBV18 and J usage is TRBJ2-2; 9 bases are shared with TRBD1. CDR3 length: 15 amino acids. V shed 3 bases and J 3 bases; nucleotides not matched to a gene: 2. In germline, CDR1 is KGHSH, CDR2 LQKENI. Written as DNA, the CDR3 is TGTGCCAGCTCACCGGGACAGGGATACACCGGGGAGCTGTTTTTT. It specifies CASSPGQGYTGELFF.

V and J are TRBV11-2 and TRBJ2-3; possible D gene TRBD1, 6 bases. This CDR3 has 18 amino acids. With 5 bases removed from V and 4 bases from J, the gap between germline ends came to 25 bases. The V gene's germline CDR1 is SGHAT and CDR2 FQNNGV. CDR3 DNA: TGTGCCAGCAGCGCCGTTCGGGGCACAGGGATTCGGGCAGATACGCAGTATTTT. The encoded protein is CASSAVRGTGIRADTQYF.

This clonotype was seen a handful of times. The CDR3 DNA reads as TGCAGTGCTAGCGGACAGGGGATGGTAACTAACTATGGCTACACCTTC. Encoded protein: CSASGQGMVTNYGYTF. The chain combines TRBV20-1 with TRBJ1-2; 9 nucleotides line up with TRBD1. Trimming at V came to 3 bases and at J to 0 bases, leaving 8 bases not matched to a gene. The CDR3 is 16 amino acids. The germline V gene has CDR1 DFQATT and CDR2 SNEGSKA (reference sequence).

The rearrangement uses TRBV6-1 and TRBJ2-2; D tentatively reads TRBD1 or TRBD2 (5 bases each). Germline CDR1 reads MNHNS; CDR2 reads SASEGT. V lost 8 bases and J lost 6, with 19 bases in between. The CDR3 is made up of 15 amino acids. CDR3 protein: CASQANPGQAGELFF. The CDR3 region has the DNA TGTGCCAGCCAAGCTAATCCGGGGCAAGCCGGGGAGCTGTTTTTT.

As for this clonotype: A read error may produce the germline difference seen at one junction end. This chain links TRBV5-3 with TRBJ2-5; 8 bases line up with TRBD2. TRBV5-3 has ORF status, its function being uncertain. The CDR3 is 15 residues long. As DNA, the CDR3 is TGTGCCAGCAGCTATGGGGGACGGGGGGGAGAGACCCAGTACTTC. It codes for CASSYGGRGGETQYF.

The V and J genes are TRBV20-1 and TRBJ1-5; D is unclear. This CDR3 spans 16 amino acids. The germline V gene has CDR1 DFQATT and CDR2 SNEGSKA (reference sequence). V was shortened by 6 bases and J by 3 bases, with 21 bases between the two germline ends. The DNA of the CDR3 is TGCAGTGCGAACCGGGCCCCCACGGGGTACAATCAGCCCCAGCATTTT. This codes for CSANRAPTGYNQPQHF.

This clonotype was seen a few times. The V call is TRBV6-2 or TRBV6-3, the J call TRBJ1-5; D might be TRBD1 (6 bases). The CDR3 sequence is 13 residues long. Germline V gene sequence: CDR1 MNHEY, CDR2 SVGEGT. V dropped 3 bases and J dropped 5 bases, with 8 bases sitting between them. The CDR3 reads CASSYKGDQPQHF. The CDR3 DNA reads TGTGCCAGCAGTTATAAGGGGGATCAGCCCCAGCATTTT.

This clonotype was seen more than once but under ten times. V usage is TRBV15 and J usage is TRBJ2-3, with D tentatively TRBD2 (5 bases). The CDR3 sequence is 16 residues long. V lost 2 bases and J lost 2, with 14 bases in between. The germline gives CDR1 LNHNV, CDR2 YYDKDF (reference sequence). In DNA form, the CDR3 reads TGTGCCACCAGCAGATACGGACTTGGCGACACAGATACGCAGTATTTT. Translated: CATSRYGLGDTDTQYF.

This CDR3 is CASSSLAGNYGYTF. CDR3 coding DNA: TGTGCCAGTAGTTCATTAGCCGGGAACTATGGCTACACCTTC. The chain employs TRBV19 and TRBJ1-2; D unclear. The CDR3 covers 14 residues. Trimming cost V 5 bases and J 2 bases, with 12 bases left between them. Germline-derived CDR1 and CDR2 are LNHDA and SQIVND (reference sequence).

V is TRBV18 and J is TRBJ2-2; 7 nucleotides line up with TRBD2. Germline V gene sequence: CDR1 KGHSH, CDR2 LQKENI. This CDR3 is built from 17 residues. The V and J ends lost 2 bases and 0 bases, in that order; junction bases with no gene match: 6. CDR3 DNA sequence: TGTGCCAGCTCACCAGTTATGCTAGCGGCGAACACCGGGGAGCTGTTTTTT. It yields the protein CASSPVMLAANTGELFF.

This clonotype occurred a few times. The chain couples TRBV6-1 to TRBJ1-1; no firm D call. The V and J ends lost 2 bases and 1 base respectively, with 5 bases between them. CDR1 and CDR2 (germline): MNHNS, SASEGT. This CDR3 contains 13 residues. The CDR3 coding sequence is TGTGCCAGCAGTGAAAGGGAGAACACTGAAGCTTTCTTT. It yields the protein CASSERENTEAFF.

This clonotype is judged medium-sized (0.01 to 0.1%). V and J are TRBV6-5 and TRBJ1-2; 11 bases line up with TRBD1. The CDR3 is 14 residues long. Per the germline V gene, CDR1 is MNHEY and CDR2 is SVGAGI. Trimming removed 4 bases from V and 4 bases from J; junction bases left unmatched: 2. Here the CDR3 reads CASSWTGGAYGYTF. Written as DNA, the CDR3 is TGTGCCAGCAGTTGGACAGGGGGCGCCTATGGCTACACCTTC.

This rearrangement joins TRBV11-2 to TRBJ2-1; D remains unclear. Germline assignment: CDR1 SGHAT and CDR2 FQNNGV. The CDR3 consists of 13 residues. The germline V and J ends were trimmed by 1 base and 6 bases, with 7 bases remaining between them. The DNA of the CDR3 is TGTGCCAGCAGCTTAGGTCCAGTCAATGAGCAGTTCTTC. It codes for CASSLGPVNEQFF.

This sequence joins TRBV20-1 and TRBJ1-1, with a tentative D call TRBD1 (6 bases). Trimming stripped 2 bases from V and 1 base from J, with 8 bases between. This CDR3 has 13 amino acids. CDR1 is DFQATT, CDR2 SNEGSKA, per germline (reference sequence). Written as DNA, the CDR3 is TGCAGTGCTAGAAAGGACAGGAACACTGAAGCTTTCTTT. The encoded protein is CSARKDRNTEAFF.

The rearrangement links TRBV5-5 to TRBJ2-5; the D is unclear. Trimming left V 4 bases short and J 5 bases short, with 12 bases between. The CDR3 is made up of 13 amino acids. The germline V gene has CDR1 SGHKS and CDR2 YYEKEE (reference sequence). CDR3 residues: CASSLLAVETQYF. CDR3 bases: TGTGCCAGCAGCCTTTTGGCGGTCGAGACCCAGTACTTC.

The chain is built from TRBV20-1 and TRBJ2-1; tentatively, D is TRBD2 (5 bases). The length of the CDR3 is 13 residues. Deletions cut 6 bases from V and 5 bases from J, with 14 bases between. Germline-derived CDR1 and CDR2 are DFQATT and SNEGSKA (reference sequence). In DNA form, the CDR3 reads TGCAGTGCCAAGTTTTGGACTCACAATGAGCAGTTCTTC. Translating it yields CSAKFWTHNEQFF.

This chain joins TRBV15 and TRBJ2-4; 12 bases are shared with TRBD2. Germline V CDR1 and CDR2: LNHNV, YYDKDF (reference sequence). V shed 0 bases, J shed 0 bases, and the junction held 9 bases outside the gene matches. This CDR3 has 20 amino acids. The CDR3, as DNA: TGTGCCACCAGCAGAGAGGGACTAGCGGGCCCTTTCCTAGCCAAAAACATTCAGTACTTC. It specifies CATSREGLAGPFLAKNIQYF. Looking up the rest from reference TRBV15 and TRBJ2-4 gives the full variable domain: DAMVIQNPRYQVTQFGKPVTLSCSQTLNHNVMYWYQQKSSQAPKLLFHYYDKDFNNEADTPDNFQSRRPNTSFCFLDIRSPGLGDTAMYLCATSREGLAGPFLAKNIQYFGAGTRLSVL.

V gene TRBV20-1 combines with J gene TRBJ1-2, with 8 positions matching TRBD1. V gave up 6 bases and J gave up 8 bases; unmatched junction bases: 5. Germline lookup yields CDR1 DFQATT and CDR2 SNEGSKA (reference sequence). The CDR3 sequence is 11 residues long. The chain's CDR3 is CSATDREGYTF. CDR3 bases: TGCAGTGCAACGGACAGGGAGGGCTACACCTTC.

The chain combines TRBV6-5 with TRBJ2-1; D is undetermined. CDR3 length equals 15 residues. CDR1 and CDR2 (germline): MNHEY, SVGAGI. Trimming shortened V by 3 bases and J by 0 bases, and 9 bases separated the two germline ends. CDR3 DNA sequence: TGTGCCAGCAGTTATGGTAGGAGCTCCTACAATGAGCAGTTCTTC. This encodes CASSYGRSSYNEQFF.

The J gene is TRBJ1-5, the V gene TRBV19; 11 bases agree with TRBD1. The CDR3 length is 16 residues. The ends lost 5 bases at V and 5 bases at J; junction bases unmatched: 8. Germline-derived CDR1 and CDR2 are LNHDA and SQIVND (reference sequence). Written as DNA, the CDR3 is TGTGCCAGTAGTGTAACCGGGACAGGGGGGCATCAGCCCCAGCATTTT. This translates into CASSVTGTGGHQPQHF. Filled out from reference TRBV19 and TRBJ1-5, the complete variable domain reads DGGITQSPKYLFRKEGQNVTLSCEQNLNHDAMYWYRQDPGQGLRLIYYSQIVNDFQKGDIAEGYSVSREKKESFPLTVTSAQKNPTAFYLCASSVTGTGGHQPQHFGDGTRLSIL.

The sample holds a few counts of this clonotype. The V call is TRBV20-1, the J call TRBJ2-1; TRBD2 aligns across 8 bases. The V gene end was trimmed by 0 bases and the J gene end by 4 bases; junction bases not matched to a gene: 11. CDR1 and CDR2 from the germline V gene are DFQATT and SNEGSKA (reference sequence). This CDR3 has 17 amino acids. CDR3 amino acids: CSARDQSRLAWYNEQFF. For the CDR3, the DNA is TGCAGTGCTAGAGATCAATCACGACTAGCGTGGTACAATGAGCAGTTCTTC.

This clonotype appeared a few times. The chain uses TRBV2 and TRBJ1-5, with 8 bases aligning to TRBD1. The CDR3 totals 15 residues. V lost 2 bases to trimming and J lost 2 bases; unmatched junction nucleotides: 2. Germline V gene lookup returns CDR1 SNHLY and CDR2 FYNNEI. For the CDR3, the DNA is TGTGCCAGCAGTGAACAGGGGGCTGGCAATCAGCCCCAGCATTTT. It yields the protein CASSEQGAGNQPQHF.